The table lists the clone carrying this T cell receptor beta chain with many counts. The antigen is undetermined. The entry originates in a study of breast tumors, draining lymph nodes, adjacent tissues. Overall study results and limits: Most tumor T cells seemingly derive from lymph node, then expand in tumor. Data only fit, rather than demonstrated, lymph node origin of most tumor T cells. Luminal-like breast cancer showed significantly greater tumor-nontumor repertoire similarity than basal-like breast cancer did. Tumor repertoires ranked between lymph nodes and nontumor tissue in diversity, with V and J gene preferences.

The CDR3 length is 16 residues. CDR1 and CDR2 (germline): SGHTA, FQGNSA. The trim removed 5 bases at V and 3 bases at J, leaving 10 bases unmatched. Breast cancer patients provided tissue from their axillary draining lymph nodes. TCRdb reprocessed the multiplex PCR reads with MiXCR, giving one entry per CDR3 protein. Of roughly 130,000 distinct CDR3 sequences in the sample, about 33% were seen once. The receptor's source is a female donor with breast cancer. Some clones in this sample may be carry-over from other donors' samples. The V and J genes are TRBV7-2 and TRBJ1-5; 7 bases are a match to TRBD1. Specimen: axillary lymph node tissue. This CDR3 is CASSRDGTANNQPQHF. The CDR3 DNA reads TGTGCCAGCAGCCGGGACGGGACAGCGAACAATCAGCCCCAGCATTTT.